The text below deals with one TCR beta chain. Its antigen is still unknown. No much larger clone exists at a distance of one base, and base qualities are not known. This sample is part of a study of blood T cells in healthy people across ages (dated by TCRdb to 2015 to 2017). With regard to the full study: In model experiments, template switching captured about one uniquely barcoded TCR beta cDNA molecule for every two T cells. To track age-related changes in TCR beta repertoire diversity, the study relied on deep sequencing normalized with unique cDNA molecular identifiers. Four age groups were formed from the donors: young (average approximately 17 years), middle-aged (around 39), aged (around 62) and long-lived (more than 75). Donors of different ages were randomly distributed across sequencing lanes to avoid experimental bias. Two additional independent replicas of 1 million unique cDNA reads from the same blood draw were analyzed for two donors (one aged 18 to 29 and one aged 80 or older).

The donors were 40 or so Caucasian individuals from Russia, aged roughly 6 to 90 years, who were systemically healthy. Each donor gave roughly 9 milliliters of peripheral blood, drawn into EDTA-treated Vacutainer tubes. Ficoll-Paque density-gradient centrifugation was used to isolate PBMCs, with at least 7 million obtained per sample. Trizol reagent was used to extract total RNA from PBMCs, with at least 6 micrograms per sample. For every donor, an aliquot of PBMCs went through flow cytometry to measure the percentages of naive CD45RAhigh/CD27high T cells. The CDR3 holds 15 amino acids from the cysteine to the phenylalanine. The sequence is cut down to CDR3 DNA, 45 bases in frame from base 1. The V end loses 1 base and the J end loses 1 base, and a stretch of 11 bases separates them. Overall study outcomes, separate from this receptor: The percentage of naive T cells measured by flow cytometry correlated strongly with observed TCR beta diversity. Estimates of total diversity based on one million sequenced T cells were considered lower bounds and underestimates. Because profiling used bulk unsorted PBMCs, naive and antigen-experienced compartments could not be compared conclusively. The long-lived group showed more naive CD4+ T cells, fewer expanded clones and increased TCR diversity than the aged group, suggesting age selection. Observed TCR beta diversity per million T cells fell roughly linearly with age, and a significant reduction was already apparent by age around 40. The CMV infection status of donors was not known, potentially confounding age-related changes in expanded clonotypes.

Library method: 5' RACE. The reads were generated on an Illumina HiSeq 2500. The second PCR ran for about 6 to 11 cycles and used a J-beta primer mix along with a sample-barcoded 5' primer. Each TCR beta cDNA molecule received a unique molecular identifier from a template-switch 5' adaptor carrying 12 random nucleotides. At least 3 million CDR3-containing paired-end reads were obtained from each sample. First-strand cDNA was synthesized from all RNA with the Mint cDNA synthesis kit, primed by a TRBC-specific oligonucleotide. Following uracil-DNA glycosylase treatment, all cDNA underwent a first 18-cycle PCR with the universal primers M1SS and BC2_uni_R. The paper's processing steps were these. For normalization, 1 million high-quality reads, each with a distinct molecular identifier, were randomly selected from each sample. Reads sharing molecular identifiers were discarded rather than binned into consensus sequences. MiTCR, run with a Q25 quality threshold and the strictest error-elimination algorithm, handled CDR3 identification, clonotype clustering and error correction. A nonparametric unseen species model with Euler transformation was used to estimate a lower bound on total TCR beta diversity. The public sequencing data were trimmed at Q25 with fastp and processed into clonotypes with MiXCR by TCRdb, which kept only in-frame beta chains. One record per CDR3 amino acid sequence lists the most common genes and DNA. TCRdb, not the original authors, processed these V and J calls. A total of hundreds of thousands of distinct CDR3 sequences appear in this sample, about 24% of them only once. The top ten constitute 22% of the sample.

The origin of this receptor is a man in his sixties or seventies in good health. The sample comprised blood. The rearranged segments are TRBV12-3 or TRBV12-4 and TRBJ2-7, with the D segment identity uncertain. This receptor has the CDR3 CASSLVAGLSYEQYF. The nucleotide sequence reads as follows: TGTGCCAGCAGTTTAGTCGCAGGTTTATCCTACGAGCAGTACTTC.